This T cell receptor (beta chain) emerged from a study of blood T cell repertoires in COVID-19. Measured with immunoSEQ multiplex PCR; TCRdb has only the in-frame clones, and not every one. Of 270,000 or so clones listed, around nine tenths were seen once; the top ten hold under 3%. The CDR3 sequence is 13 residues long. V was trimmed by 5 bases and J by 12 bases, leaving 19 bases between them. This receptor was identified in a woman under 30 who had recovered from COVID-19. The specimen sequenced was PBMCs or T cells enriched from blood (not recorded which). The chain is built from TRBV12-3 or TRBV12-4 and TRBJ1-1; the D is unclear. CDR3 DNA: TGTGCCAGCAGTCCCCAAGGGCTCGGCGGGTCTTTCTTT. Amino acids: CASSPQGLGGSFF.